A selection of T cell receptor beta chains follows, all from one sample in a study of blood T cell repertoires in COVID-19. Some clones are missing from TCRdb's copy, which holds only in-frame ones; the method was immunoSEQ multiplex PCR. The sample holds 360,000 or so clones, about 90% seen once. Sequencing was carried out using PBMCs or T cells enriched from blood (not recorded which). These receptors were obtained from a woman in her thirties who had recovered from COVID-19. Both conserved end residues are part of each CDR3. D genes are given only for firm matches. Clone size, where shown, is once, few, many, or a class for clones that have expanded.

j_call: TRBJ1-1; clone_size: NA; d_call: NA; v_call: TRBV29-1; cdr3_aa: CSVQGYTEAFF; cdr3_nt: TGCAGCGTACAGGGTTACACTGAAGCTTTCTTT
j_call: TRBJ2-5; clone_size: NA; d_call: TRBD2; v_call: TRBV7-9; cdr3_aa: CASSLGLFWEGQETQYF; cdr3_nt: TGTGCCAGCAGCTTAGGCCTTTTCTGGGAGGGCCAAGAGACCCAGTACTTC
j_call: TRBJ2-1; clone_size: NA; d_call: NA; v_call: TRBV11-2; cdr3_aa: CASSSPTRGSNEQFF; cdr3_nt: TGTGCCAGCAGCTCCCCGACTAGAGGTAGTAATGAGCAGTTCTTC
j_call: TRBJ1-5; clone_size: NA; d_call: NA; v_call: TRBV19; cdr3_aa: CASSIVLGGDQPQHF; cdr3_nt: TGTGCCAGTAGTATAGTGCTCGGGGGGGACCAGCCCCAGCATTTT
j_call: TRBJ1-1; clone_size: few; d_call: NA; v_call: TRBV7-9; cdr3_aa: CASSLEGGTEAFF; cdr3_nt: TGTGCCAGCAGCTTAGAAGGGGGCACTGAAGCTTTCTTT
j_call: TRBJ1-1; clone_size: NA; d_call: NA; v_call: TRBV5-1; cdr3_aa: CASSLVPGGTEAFF; cdr3_nt: TGCGCCAGCAGCTTGGTCCCCGGGGGCACTGAAGCTTTCTTT
j_call: TRBJ2-7; clone_size: few; d_call: TRBD2; v_call: TRBV5-4; cdr3_aa: CASSPGGTHTIYEQYF; cdr3_nt: TGTGCCAGCAGCCCGGGAGGGACACATACCATCTACGAGCAGTACTTC
j_call: TRBJ2-2; clone_size: NA; d_call: TRBD2; v_call: TRBV11-3; cdr3_aa: CASSLGLTSGSTGELFF; cdr3_nt: TGTGCCAGCAGCTTAGGATTGACTAGCGGGAGTACCGGGGAGCTGTTTTTT
j_call: TRBJ1-1; clone_size: few; d_call: NA; v_call: TRBV30; cdr3_aa: CAWSVWGDTEAFF; cdr3_nt: TGTGCCTGGAGTGTGTGGGGCGACACTGAAGCTTTCTTT
j_call: TRBJ2-3; clone_size: NA; d_call: TRBD2; v_call: TRBV11-1; cdr3_aa: CASSRLAGSSTDTQYF; cdr3_nt: TGTGCCAGCAGCCGATTAGCGGGGTCGAGCACAGATACGCAGTATTTT